This T cell receptor (beta chain) was captured in a study of shared T cell receptors in the human thymus (dated by TCRdb to the early 2020s). Background for the entire study: The study examined how self-reactive, shared T-cell receptor alpha chains are generated in the human thymus.

V lost 3 bases and J lost 9 bases, and the count of bases not matched to a germline gene is 8. Counted from cysteine to phenylalanine, this CDR3 has 15 amino acids. This entry keeps only the CDR3 DNA: 45 bases, framed from base 1. In the germline V gene (reference sequence), CDR1 corresponds to LNHDA and CDR2 to SQIVND. The library was generated by the immunoSEQ multiplex PCR assay. As stored in TCRdb, this immuneACCESS dataset retains in-frame rearrangements with V and J assigned. A fraction of the clones does not appear; measured against another copy, unresolved V genes explain less than half of the discrepancy, and the remainder lacks a known reason. This sample has 630,000 or so clones in its table, and roughly 86% of those were observed once. The ten biggest clones cover 0.0094% of the sample. The count of this clone is one. There is no known antigen for this receptor. No much larger clone is present one base from it, and per-base qualities are unavailable.

This same sample was also taken into another study, of human thymus T cells. From the second report: Immunologically healthy infants undergoing open corrective cardiac surgery for congenital heart defects in Finland were used as donors. Thymus tissue was collected as surgical resects that were removed during corrective cardiac surgery. Usage of V and J gene segments appeared to be biased in both the thymic and the peripheral blood repertoires. The related research reported highly overlapping thymic TCR repertoires among unrelated individuals. The study used 7 or 8 infant thymus samples plus four related peripheral blood samples to characterize TCR alpha and beta repertoires. The cohort included six male and a couple of female infants, with donor ages spanning 7 to 244 days. After being mechanically released from the tissue, thymocytes were kept at -70 degrees C in pellets of roughly 10-33 million cells. A QIAsymphony instrument was used to extract genomic DNA from frozen cell pellets. Using the immunoSEQ multiplex PCR assay, the TCRB and TCRAD loci were amplified from a standardized quantity of quality-controlled genomic DNA. Amplicons spanned the V(D)J region at a length sufficient to cover the CDR3 and identify V and J genes. Amplicon sequencing was performed on an Illumina platform through the commercial immunoSEQ service. Primer bias and sequencing errors were corrected as previously described, and TCRAD and TCRB were defined on the basis of the IMGT database. Repertoires were analysed with immunoSEQ Analyzer 3.0 and VDJTools, covering basic statistics, V/J segment usage, diversity estimates, rarefaction and pairwise overlap. To estimate diversity, the Chao1, ChaoE, Efron-Thisted, Shannon and inverse Simpson indices were applied, and diversity was also estimated on datasets down-sampled to the smallest sample. Repertoire overlap was assessed by strict matching of CDR3 nucleotide sequence, V gene and J gene, and clustering was done by Jaccard-based multidimensional scaling. Thymus samples yielded on average around 810,000 unique TCRB clonotypes, compared with about 80,000 from blood samples.

This sequence originates from a boy under two years old with a congenital heart defect. Donor details come from another sample of the same person, matched by shared clones. In this chain, TRBV19 is recombined with TRBJ2-1, with 10 junctional bases fitting TRBD2. Source material: thymocytes. The CDR3 reads as follows: CASSIPGLATSEQFF. Read as DNA, the sequence is TGTGCCAGTAGTATTCCGGGACTAGCGACGAGTGAGCAGTTCTTC.